The rows below give T cell receptor beta chains drawn from one sample of a study of blood T cell repertoires in COVID-19. The table came from immunoSEQ multiplex PCR; TCRdb's copy has only in-frame clones and leaves some out. The sample yields under 200,000 clones, roughly 90% seen once. Source material: peripheral blood. These receptors all stem from a man between 18 and 35 years old with acute or convalescent COVID-19. Both conserved end residues are part of each CDR3. A D gene is named only where the DNA matches it firmly. The size entry is marked missing in some rows and otherwise reads once, few, many or a size class.

D gene: NA; V gene: TRBV5-1; clone size: NA; J gene: TRBJ1-1; CDR3 protein: CASSLLLGEGTEAFF; CDR3 DNA: TGCGCCAGCAGCTTGCTCCTGGGGGAGGGAACTGAAGCTTTCTTT
D gene: NA; V gene: TRBV14; clone size: NA; J gene: TRBJ1-5; CDR3 protein: CASSQDNRQNSNQPQHF; CDR3 DNA: TGTGCCAGCAGCCAAGATAACAGGCAAAATAGCAATCAGCCCCAGCATTTT
D gene: TRBD2; V gene: TRBV5-1; clone size: NA; J gene: TRBJ2-7; CDR3 protein: CASSLDTSGLSYEQYF; CDR3 DNA: TGCGCCAGCAGCTTGGATACTAGCGGACTTTCCTACGAGCAGTACTTC
D gene: NA; V gene: TRBV10-1; clone size: NA; J gene: TRBJ2-7; CDR3 protein: CASSNREGEQYF; CDR3 DNA: TGCGCCAGCAGCAACAGGGAAGGCGAGCAGTACTTC
D gene: NA; V gene: TRBV30; clone size: NA; J gene: TRBJ1-5; CDR3 protein: CACTQDSNQPQHF; CDR3 DNA: TGTGCCTGTACACAGGATAGCAATCAGCCCCAGCATTTT
D gene: NA; V gene: TRBV7-2; clone size: NA; J gene: TRBJ1-4; CDR3 protein: CASRPPGIIGEKLFF; CDR3 DNA: TGTGCCAGCAGACCTCCAGGGATAATTGGTGAAAAACTGTTTTTT
D gene: NA; V gene: TRBV28; clone size: NA; J gene: TRBJ2-2; CDR3 protein: CASRESDTGELFF; CDR3 DNA: TGTGCCAGCAGGGAAAGCGACACCGGGGAGCTGTTTTTT
D gene: TRBD2; V gene: TRBV7-2; clone size: NA; J gene: TRBJ2-2; CDR3 protein: CASSYLAGVTGELFF; CDR3 DNA: TGTGCCAGCAGCTATTTAGCGGGAGTCACCGGGGAGCTGTTTTTT
D gene: TRBD1; V gene: TRBV6-5; clone size: NA; J gene: TRBJ1-2; CDR3 protein: CASSRGQNNYGYTF; CDR3 DNA: TGTGCCAGCAGTAGGGGACAGAACAACTATGGCTACACCTTC
D gene: TRBD1; V gene: TRBV5-6; clone size: few; J gene: TRBJ1-5; CDR3 protein: CASSLTSGQADQPQHF; CDR3 DNA: TGTGCCAGCAGCTTGACGTCTGGACAGGCCGATCAGCCCCAGCATTTT
D gene: NA; V gene: TRBV18; clone size: NA; J gene: TRBJ1-4; CDR3 protein: CASSPWTELNEKLFF; CDR3 DNA: TGTGCCAGCTCACCATGGACAGAACTTAATGAAAAACTGTTTTTT
D gene: TRBD2; V gene: TRBV7-6; clone size: NA; J gene: TRBJ2-2; CDR3 protein: CASSSSSGSDTGELFF; CDR3 DNA: TGTGCCAGCAGCTCTTCTAGCGGGAGTGACACCGGGGAGCTGTTTTTT
D gene: TRBD1; V gene: TRBV5-1; clone size: NA; J gene: TRBJ1-4; CDR3 protein: CASSFQGAGEKLFF; CDR3 DNA: TGCGCCAGCAGCTTCCAGGGGGCGGGGGAAAAACTGTTTTTT
D gene: TRBD1; V gene: TRBV27; clone size: NA; J gene: TRBJ1-2; CDR3 protein: CASHPSRTGLLANYGYTF; CDR3 DNA: TGTGCCAGCCACCCAAGTAGGACAGGGTTGCTAGCTAACTATGGCTACACCTTC
D gene: TRBD2; V gene: TRBV6-2/TRBV6-3; clone size: NA; J gene: TRBJ2-3; CDR3 protein: CASSPRGNRADTQYF; CDR3 DNA: TGTGCCAGCAGTCCGCGGGGGAACAGAGCAGATACGCAGTATTTT
D gene: TRBD1; V gene: TRBV25-1; clone size: NA; J gene: TRBJ2-7; CDR3 protein: CASSETGSFGYEQYF; CDR3 DNA: TGTGCCAGCAGCGAGACAGGGTCGTTTGGCTACGAGCAGTACTTC
D gene: TRBD1; V gene: TRBV4-1; clone size: NA; J gene: TRBJ1-1; CDR3 protein: CASSQEGTGVNTEAFF; CDR3 DNA: TGCGCCAGCAGCCAAGAGGGGACAGGGGTGAACACTGAAGCTTTCTTT
D gene: TRBD1; V gene: TRBV28; clone size: NA; J gene: TRBJ1-1; CDR3 protein: CASSSSGTDTEAFF; CDR3 DNA: TGTGCCAGCAGTTCGTCCGGGACAGACACTGAAGCTTTCTTT
D gene: NA; V gene: TRBV7-9; clone size: NA; J gene: TRBJ2-3; CDR3 protein: CASSTTRASTDTQYF; CDR3 DNA: TGTGCCAGCAGCACGACTCGAGCTAGCACAGATACGCAGTATTTT
D gene: TRBD1; V gene: TRBV6-6; clone size: NA; J gene: TRBJ1-3; CDR3 protein: CASSRQGAAGNTIYF; CDR3 DNA: TGTGCCAGCAGTCGCCAGGGGGCCGCTGGAAACACCATATATTTT
D gene: TRBD1; V gene: TRBV7-2; clone size: once; J gene: TRBJ2-2; CDR3 protein: CASRQGEFSGELFF; CDR3 DNA: TGTGCCAGCAGACAGGGGGAGTTTTCCGGGGAGCTGTTTTTT
D gene: NA; V gene: TRBV7-9; clone size: NA; J gene: TRBJ1-2; CDR3 protein: CASEGPGPNYGYTF; CDR3 DNA: TGTGCCAGCGAGGGCCCAGGACCGAACTATGGCTACACCTTC
D gene: TRBD1; V gene: TRBV5-1; clone size: NA; J gene: TRBJ1-4; CDR3 protein: CASSSGTAGNEKLFF; CDR3 DNA: TGCGCCAGCAGTTCGGGGACAGCGGGTAATGAAAAACTGTTTTTT
D gene: TRBD1; V gene: TRBV5-4; clone size: NA; J gene: TRBJ2-5; CDR3 protein: CASSSGTGWLLGQETQYF; CDR3 DNA: TGTGCCAGCAGCTCCGGGACAGGGTGGCTTTTAGGGCAAGAGACCCAGTACTTC
D gene: NA; V gene: TRBV18; clone size: NA; J gene: TRBJ2-7; CDR3 protein: CASSPRQDSYEQYF; CDR3 DNA: TGTGCCAGCTCACCCAGACAGGATTCCTACGAGCAGTACTTC
D gene: NA; V gene: TRBV27; clone size: NA; J gene: TRBJ2-7; CDR3 protein: CASSYDRINYEQYF; CDR3 DNA: TGTGCCAGCAGTTACGACAGGATTAACTACGAGCAGTACTTC
D gene: NA; V gene: TRBV6-5; clone size: NA; J gene: TRBJ1-6; CDR3 protein: CASSYDSSNSPLHF; CDR3 DNA: TGTGCCAGCAGTTACGACAGCTCTAATTCACCCCTCCACTTT
D gene: NA; V gene: TRBV9; clone size: NA; J gene: TRBJ1-1; CDR3 protein: CASSVAPQGQAFF; CDR3 DNA: TGTGCCAGCAGCGTAGCCCCGCAGGGGCAGGCTTTCTTT
D gene: TRBD1; V gene: TRBV25-1; clone size: NA; J gene: TRBJ2-2; CDR3 protein: CASSRGHTGELFF; CDR3 DNA: TGTGCCAGCAGCAGGGGGCACACCGGGGAGCTGTTTTTT
D gene: NA; V gene: TRBV2; clone size: few; J gene: TRBJ2-2; CDR3 protein: CASSPGGTGELFF; CDR3 DNA: TGTGCCAGCAGTCCCGGCGGCACCGGGGAGCTGTTTTTT
D gene: NA; V gene: TRBV30; clone size: NA; J gene: TRBJ2-7; CDR3 protein: CAWSMTGLIYEQYF; CDR3 DNA: TGTGCCTGGAGTATGACAGGCTTGATCTACGAGCAGTACTTC
D gene: TRBD1; V gene: TRBV24-1; clone size: NA; J gene: TRBJ1-2; CDR3 protein: CATSDLSRGTDYGYTF; CDR3 DNA: TGTGCCACCAGTGACCTCTCCAGGGGGACGGACTATGGCTACACCTTC
D gene: NA; V gene: TRBV28; clone size: few; J gene: TRBJ1-2; CDR3 protein: CASSPLRVGNGYTF; CDR3 DNA: TGTGCCAGCAGTCCCCTTCGCGTGGGCAATGGCTACACCTTC
D gene: TRBD1; V gene: TRBV27; clone size: NA; J gene: TRBJ2-7; CDR3 protein: CASSTRDSVSYEQYF; CDR3 DNA: TGTGCCAGCAGTACCCGGGACAGCGTCTCCTACGAGCAGTACTTC
D gene: NA; V gene: TRBV5-6; clone size: NA; J gene: TRBJ1-6; CDR3 protein: CASSLRGGPYNSPLHF; CDR3 DNA: TGTGCCAGCAGCTTGCGGGGTGGCCCCTATAATTCACCCCTCCACTTT
D gene: TRBD2; V gene: TRBV7-2; clone size: NA; J gene: TRBJ2-7; CDR3 protein: CASSSGGGPTTYEQYF; CDR3 DNA: TGTGCCAGCAGCTCGGGGGGTGGGCCAACTACGTACGAGCAGTACTTC
D gene: NA; V gene: TRBV11-3; clone size: once; J gene: TRBJ1-1; CDR3 protein: CASSFEPGDNNTEAFF; CDR3 DNA: TGTGCCAGCAGCTTTGAGCCGGGAGACAACAACACTGAAGCTTTCTTT
D gene: NA; V gene: TRBV11-3; clone size: NA; J gene: TRBJ2-1; CDR3 protein: CASSLGAGTQSYNEQFF; CDR3 DNA: TGTGCCAGCAGCTTAGGTGCGGGGACGCAATCCTACAATGAGCAGTTCTTC
D gene: TRBD2; V gene: TRBV27; clone size: NA; J gene: TRBJ2-7; CDR3 protein: CASSSQRGPSYEQYF; CDR3 DNA: TGTGCCAGCAGTAGCCAGCGGGGCCCGTCCTACGAGCAGTACTTC
D gene: NA; V gene: TRBV7-2; clone size: NA; J gene: TRBJ1-2; CDR3 protein: CASSLGQDYGYTF; CDR3 DNA: TGTGCCAGCAGCTTAGGACAGGACTATGGCTACACCTTC
D gene: NA; V gene: TRBV18; clone size: NA; J gene: TRBJ1-2; CDR3 protein: CASSPPEINYGYTF; CDR3 DNA: TGTGCCAGCTCACCACCGGAGATTAACTATGGCTACACCTTC
D gene: NA; V gene: TRBV29-1; clone size: NA; J gene: TRBJ1-2; CDR3 protein: CSVDAGAVGYTF; CDR3 DNA: TGCAGCGTTGATGCGGGGGCGGTCGGCTACACCTTC
D gene: NA; V gene: TRBV15; clone size: NA; J gene: TRBJ1-4; CDR3 protein: CATSRERRGNEKLFF; CDR3 DNA: TGTGCCACCAGCAGGGAGCGGAGAGGAAATGAAAAACTGTTTTTT
D gene: NA; V gene: TRBV19; clone size: NA; J gene: TRBJ1-3; CDR3 protein: CASSILAGAAGNTIYF; CDR3 DNA: TGTGCCAGTAGTATTCTTGCGGGCGCGGCGGGAAACACCATATATTTT
D gene: NA; V gene: TRBV7-8; clone size: NA; J gene: TRBJ2-7; CDR3 protein: CASSLGREREQYF; CDR3 DNA: TGTGCCAGCAGCTTAGGCCGGGAGAGGGAGCAGTACTTC
D gene: NA; V gene: TRBV5-5; clone size: NA; J gene: TRBJ2-3; CDR3 protein: CASSSLSGVGTDTQYF; CDR3 DNA: TGTGCCAGCAGCTCTCTGTCAGGGGTGGGGACAGATACGCAGTATTTT
D gene: TRBD1; V gene: TRBV6-5; clone size: NA; J gene: TRBJ1-6; CDR3 protein: CASTTPGQGNSPLHF; CDR3 DNA: TGTGCCAGCACCACACCGGGACAGGGGAATTCACCCCTCCACTTT
D gene: TRBD2; V gene: TRBV6-1; clone size: NA; J gene: TRBJ2-1; CDR3 protein: CASSEEGLFSYNEQFF; CDR3 DNA: TGTGCCAGCAGTGAAGAGGGACTATTCTCCTACAATGAGCAGTTCTTC
D gene: NA; V gene: TRBV24-1; clone size: NA; J gene: TRBJ2-3; CDR3 protein: CATSSRVGTDTQYF; CDR3 DNA: TGTGCCACCAGCTCCAGGGTCGGAACAGATACGCAGTATTTT
D gene: TRBD1; V gene: TRBV7-9; clone size: NA; J gene: TRBJ2-3; CDR3 protein: CASSLMGQGGDTQYF; CDR3 DNA: TGTGCCAGCAGCTTAATGGGACAGGGGGGAGATACGCAGTATTTT
D gene: TRBD2; V gene: TRBV7-9; clone size: NA; J gene: TRBJ2-7; CDR3 protein: CASSFIPGLAVFSYEQYF; CDR3 DNA: TGTGCCAGCAGCTTCATTCCGGGACTAGCGGTTTTCTCCTACGAGCAGTACTTC
D gene: TRBD1; V gene: TRBV10-3; clone size: NA; J gene: TRBJ1-1; CDR3 protein: CASYRGGGTEAFF; CDR3 DNA: TGTGCCAGTTACAGGGGCGGAGGCACTGAAGCTTTCTTT
D gene: NA; V gene: TRBV4-1; clone size: few; J gene: TRBJ2-6; CDR3 protein: CASSLGLSSGANVLTF; CDR3 DNA: TGCGCCAGCAGCCTCGGACTGTCCTCTGGGGCCAACGTCCTGACTTTC
D gene: NA; V gene: TRBV18; clone size: NA; J gene: TRBJ2-7; CDR3 protein: CASSREGQLYEQYF; CDR3 DNA: TGTGCCAGCAGCAGAGAGGGCCAGCTCTACGAGCAGTACTTC
D gene: TRBD2; V gene: TRBV29-1; clone size: once; J gene: TRBJ2-2; CDR3 protein: CSVRTSENTGELFF; CDR3 DNA: TGCAGCGTTCGGACTAGCGAAAACACCGGGGAGCTGTTTTTT
D gene: TRBD2; V gene: TRBV5-1; clone size: NA; J gene: TRBJ2-4; CDR3 protein: CASSLGTSGGPAKNIQYF; CDR3 DNA: TGCGCCAGCAGCCTAGGGACTAGCGGGGGCCCAGCCAAAAACATTCAGTACTTC
D gene: NA; V gene: TRBV29-1; clone size: few; J gene: TRBJ1-2; CDR3 protein: CSVRMSPGSGYGYTF; CDR3 DNA: TGCAGCGTTAGGATGTCCCCAGGGTCGGGCTATGGCTACACCTTC